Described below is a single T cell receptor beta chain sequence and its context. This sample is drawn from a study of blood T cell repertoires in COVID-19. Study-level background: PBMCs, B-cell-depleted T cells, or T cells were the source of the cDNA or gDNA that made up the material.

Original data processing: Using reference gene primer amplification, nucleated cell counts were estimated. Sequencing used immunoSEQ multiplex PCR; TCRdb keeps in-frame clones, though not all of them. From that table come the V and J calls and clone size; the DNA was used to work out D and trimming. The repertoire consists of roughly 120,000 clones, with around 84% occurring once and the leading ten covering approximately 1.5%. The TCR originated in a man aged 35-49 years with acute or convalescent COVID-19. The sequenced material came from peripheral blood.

The DNA of the CDR3 is TGCGCCAGCAGCTTGGAGGGACTAGCTCCAAATAGGGGCAATGAGCAGTTCTTC. Translating it yields CASSLEGLAPNRGNEQFF. The rearrangement uses TRBV5-1 and TRBJ2-1, with 9 bases fitting TRBD2. With 0 bases clipped from V and 6 bases from J, the junction kept 13 bases outside the gene matches. The CDR3 runs to 18 residues. Germline V gives CDR1 SGHRS, CDR2 YFSETQ.